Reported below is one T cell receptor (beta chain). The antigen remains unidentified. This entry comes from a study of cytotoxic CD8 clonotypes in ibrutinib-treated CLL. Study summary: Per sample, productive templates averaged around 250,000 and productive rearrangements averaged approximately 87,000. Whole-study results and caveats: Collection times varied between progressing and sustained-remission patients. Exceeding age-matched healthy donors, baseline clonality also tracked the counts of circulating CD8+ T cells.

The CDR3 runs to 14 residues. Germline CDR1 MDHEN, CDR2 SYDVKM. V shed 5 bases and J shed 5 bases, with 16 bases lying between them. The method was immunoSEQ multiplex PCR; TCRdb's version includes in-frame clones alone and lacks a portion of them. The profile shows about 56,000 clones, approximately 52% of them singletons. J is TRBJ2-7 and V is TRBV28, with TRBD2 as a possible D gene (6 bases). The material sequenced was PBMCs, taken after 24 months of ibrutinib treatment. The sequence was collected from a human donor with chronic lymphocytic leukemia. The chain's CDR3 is CASSPTGEGHEQYF. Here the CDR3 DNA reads TGTGCCAGCAGTCCGACGGGAGAGGGGCACGAGCAGTACTTC.